This entry lists 5 T cell receptor beta chains sequenced from one sample in a study of blood T cell repertoires in COVID-19. The method was immunoSEQ multiplex PCR; TCRdb's version includes in-frame clones alone and lacks a portion of them. Here the sample spans 250,000 to 300,000 clones, around four fifths being singletons. The sample was peripheral blood. The receptor source for this set is a man aged 60 to 75 who had recovered from COVID-19.

This rearrangement joins TRBV24-1 to TRBJ2-2; 15 bases align to TRBD2. Germline V CDR1 and CDR2: KGHDR, SFDVKD. CDR3 length equals 15 residues. Trimming removed 11 bases from V and 10 bases from J; junction bases left unmatched: 10. The CDR3 reads CARRTSGRAVSELFF. CDR3 nucleotides: TGTGCCAGGAGGACTAGCGGGAGGGCCGTCTCGGAGCTGTTTTTT.

This clone was picked up one time. The chain combines TRBV29-1 with TRBJ1-1; D may be TRBD1 (5 bases). The CDR3 is 13 residues long. The germline V gene has CDR1 SQVTM and CDR2 ANQGSEA. V was trimmed by 5 bases and J by 0 bases, leaving 10 bases between them. The CDR3 spells CSVRQTMNTEAFF. The CDR3 DNA follows: TGCAGCGTTAGACAGACCATGAACACTGAAGCTTTCTTT.

The J gene is TRBJ2-7, the V gene TRBV10-3; D may be TRBD1 (5 bases). The V end lost 8 bases, the J end lost 2 bases, and 10 bases lay between the germline ends. The CDR3 runs 12 residues. Germline CDR1 and CDR2: ENHRY and SYGVKD. The CDR3 sequence: CAILTDTYEQYF. DNA of the CDR3: TGTGCCATCCTGACAGATACCTACGAGCAGTACTTC.

The V and J genes are TRBV5-1 and TRBJ2-1; 10 nucleotides line up with TRBD2. CDR1 SGHRS and CDR2 YFSETQ come from the germline V gene. The CDR3 is 15 residues long. V shed 4 bases and J 4 bases; nucleotides not matched to a gene: 5. In DNA form, the CDR3 reads TGCGCCAGCAGCACCAGCGGGGGGGGTTACAATGAGCAGTTCTTC. Residues: CASSTSGGGYNEQFF.

Details on this clone: The same CDR3 arises from other DNA sequences in this sample as well. The V call is TRBV6-5, the J call TRBJ1-3; D is ambiguous. This CDR3 region has 14 residues. In germline, CDR1 is MNHEY, CDR2 SVGAGI. The V end was cut by 5 bases, the J end by 4 bases, with 12 bases between. The CDR3 coding sequence is TGTGCCAGCAGTACCGGAGGGTCCGGAAACACCATATATTTT. Its translation: CASSTGGSGNTIYF.